This T cell receptor (beta chain) originates from a study of CD8+CD57+ T cells in acquired aplastic anemia. As concerns this clonotype: An end of the junction differs from the germline gene, which may be a read error.

Profiles of TCR beta VDJ and CDR3 were generated from a genomic DNA template. TCRdb ran MiXCR on the reads and lists one entry per CDR3 protein. The sample has some 280,000 distinct CDR3 sequences, about 56% seen once. CDR1 is SGDLS, CDR2 YYNGEE, per germline. This CDR3 contains 13 residues. J is TRBJ1-2 and V is TRBV9; 9 bases are a match to TRBD1. The source of this sequence is a human donor with severe aplastic anemia or a healthy control (not recorded which). Input material: sorted CD4+, CD8+, or CD8+CD57+ T cells (not recorded which) from PBMCs. The CDR3 nucleotides are TGCGCCAGCAGCTTGAACAGGGGGCTTGGCTACACCTTC. Translated, it gives CASSLNRGLGYTF.